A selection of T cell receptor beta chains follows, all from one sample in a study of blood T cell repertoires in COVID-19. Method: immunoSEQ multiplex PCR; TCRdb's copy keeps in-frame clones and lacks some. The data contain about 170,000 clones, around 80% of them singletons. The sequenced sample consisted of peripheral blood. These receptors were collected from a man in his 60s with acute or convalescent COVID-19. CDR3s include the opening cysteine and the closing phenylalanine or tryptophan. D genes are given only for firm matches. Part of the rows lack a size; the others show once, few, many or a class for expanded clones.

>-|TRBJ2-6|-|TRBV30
CAWDGLRAAGANVLTF
TGTGCCTGGGATGGACTCCGAGCAGCTGGGGCCAACGTCCTGACTTTC
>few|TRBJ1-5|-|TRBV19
CASSKGTQGRNQPQHF
TGTGCCAGTAGTAAAGGTACCCAGGGTAGGAATCAGCCCCAGCATTTT
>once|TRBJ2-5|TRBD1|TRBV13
CASSWDREETQYF
TGTGCCAGCAGCTGGGACAGGGAAGAGACCCAGTACTTC
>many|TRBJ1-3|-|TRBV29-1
CSVVGGNTIYF
TGCAGCGTTGTCGGTGGAAACACCATATATTTT
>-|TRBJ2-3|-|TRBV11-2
CASTKGVTDTQYF
TGTGCCAGCACGAAGGGGGTAACAGATACGCAGTATTTT
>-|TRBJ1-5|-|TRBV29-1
CSVSTGSNQPQHF
TGCAGCGTCTCGACGGGGAGCAATCAGCCCCAGCATTTT
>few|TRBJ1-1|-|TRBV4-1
CASSQGDRLNTEAFF
TGCGCCAGCAGCCAAGGAGACAGGTTGAACACTGAAGCTTTCTTT
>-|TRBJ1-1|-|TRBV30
CAWSLGGNTEAFF
TGTGCCTGGAGTCTGGGGGGGAACACTGAAGCTTTCTTT
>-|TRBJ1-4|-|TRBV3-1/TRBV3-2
CASGTETNEKLFF
TGTGCCAGCGGTACCGAGACTAATGAAAAACTGTTTTTT
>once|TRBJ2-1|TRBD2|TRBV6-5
CASSYFRGGSYNEQFF
TGTGCCAGCAGTTATTTTCGCGGGGGATCCTACAATGAGCAGTTCTTC
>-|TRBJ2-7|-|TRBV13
CASSPPNSLEQYF
TGTGCCAGCAGCCCCCCCAACTCGCTTGAGCAGTACTTC
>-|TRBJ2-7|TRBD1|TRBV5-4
CASSGDRGPSREQYF
TGTGCCAGCAGCGGGGACAGGGGGCCTTCGCGCGAGCAGTACTTC
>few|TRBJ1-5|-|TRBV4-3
CASSQEAKNQPQHF
TGCGCCAGCAGCCAAGAAGCGAAAAATCAGCCCCAGCATTTT
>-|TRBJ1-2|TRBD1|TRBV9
CASSVRQGLDGYTF
TGTGCCAGCAGCGTGAGACAGGGTCTAGATGGCTACACCTTC
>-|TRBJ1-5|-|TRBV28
CASIGGHSNQPQHF
TGTGCCAGCATCGGGGGGCACAGCAATCAGCCCCAGCATTTT
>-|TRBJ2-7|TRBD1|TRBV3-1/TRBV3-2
CASSHGTGIKEQYF
TGTGCCAGCAGCCATGGGACAGGGATTAAAGAGCAGTACTTC
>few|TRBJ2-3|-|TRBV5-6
CASSFSKRTDTQYF
TGTGCCAGCAGCTTCTCTAAGCGCACAGATACGCAGTATTTT
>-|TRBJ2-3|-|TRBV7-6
CASSLKWDQGTDTQYF
TGTGCCAGCAGCTTAAAATGGGACCAGGGGACAGATACGCAGTATTTT
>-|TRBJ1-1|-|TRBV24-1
CATSDPLATEAFF
TGTGCCACCAGTGACCCGCTGGCCACTGAAGCTTTCTTT
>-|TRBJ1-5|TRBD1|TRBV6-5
CASSRDRGANQPQHF
TGTGCCAGCAGTAGAGACAGGGGGGCGAATCAGCCCCAGCATTTT
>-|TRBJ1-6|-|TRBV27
CASSLSALNESPLHF
TGTGCCAGCAGTTTATCGGCCCTCAATGAATCACCCCTCCACTTT
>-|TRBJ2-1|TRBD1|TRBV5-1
CASSSTGVGSNEQFF
TGCGCCAGCAGCTCGACAGGGGTTGGGTCCAATGAGCAGTTCTTC
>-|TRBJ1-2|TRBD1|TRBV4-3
CASSQILGQSGGYTF
TGCGCCAGCAGCCAGATTCTGGGACAGTCGGGCGGCTACACCTTC
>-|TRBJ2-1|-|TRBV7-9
CASSHLDNEQFF
TGTGCCAGCAGCCACCTAGACAATGAGCAGTTCTTC
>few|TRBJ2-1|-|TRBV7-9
CASSSKSSYNEQFF
TGTGCCAGCAGCTCCAAATCCTCCTACAATGAGCAGTTCTTC
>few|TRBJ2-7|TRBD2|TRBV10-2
CASSESSGGLGEQYF
TGCGCCAGCAGTGAGTCTAGCGGGGGGCTTGGGGAGCAGTACTTC
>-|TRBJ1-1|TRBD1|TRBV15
CATSREGQGSTEAFF
TGTGCCACCAGCAGAGAGGGACAGGGGAGCACTGAAGCTTTCTTT
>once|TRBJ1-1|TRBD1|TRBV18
CASSPATGTGNTEAFF
TGTGCCAGCTCACCTGCAACCGGGACAGGGAACACTGAAGCTTTCTTT
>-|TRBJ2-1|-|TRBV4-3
CASSQEQLNYNEQFF
TGCGCCAGCAGCCAAGAACAGCTAAATTACAATGAGCAGTTCTTC
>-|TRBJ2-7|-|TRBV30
CAWSYGDFSYEQYF
TGTGCCTGGAGTTACGGGGACTTCTCCTACGAGCAGTACTTC
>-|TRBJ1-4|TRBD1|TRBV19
CASSSGGQGEKLFF
TGTGCCAGTAGTTCCGGGGGACAGGGTGAAAAACTGTTTTTT
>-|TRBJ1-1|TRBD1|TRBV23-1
CASSQPTTTGGVTLTEAFF
TGCGCCAGCAGTCAGCCTACTACCACAGGGGGCGTAACCCTCACTGAAGCTTTCTTT
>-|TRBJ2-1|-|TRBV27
CASSPRRTGNSYNEQFF
TGTGCCAGCAGTCCGAGGAGGACGGGGAACTCCTACAATGAGCAGTTCTTC
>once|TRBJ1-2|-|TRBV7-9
CASSPGSNYGYTF
TGTGCCAGCAGCCCGGGGTCTAACTATGGCTACACCTTC
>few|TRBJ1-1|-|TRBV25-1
CASRFQENTEAFF
TGTGCCAGCAGATTTCAGGAGAACACTGAAGCTTTCTTT
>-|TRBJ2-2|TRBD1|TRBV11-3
CASSSRDRGTGELFF
TGTGCCAGCAGCTCCCGGGACAGGGGTACCGGGGAGCTGTTTTTT
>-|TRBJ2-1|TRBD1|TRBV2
CASSGDRGSPRSSYNEQFF
TGTGCCAGCAGCGGGGACAGGGGGTCCCCCCGAAGCTCCTACAATGAGCAGTTCTTC
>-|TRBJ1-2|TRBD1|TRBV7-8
CASSHGTGYGYTF
TGTGCCAGCAGCCACGGGACAGGCTATGGCTACACCTTC
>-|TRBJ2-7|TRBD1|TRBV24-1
CATSDTDRGHYEQYF
TGTGCCACCAGTGACACAGACAGGGGGCATTACGAGCAGTACTTC
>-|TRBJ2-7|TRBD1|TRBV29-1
CSVEGTGVTYEQYF
TGCAGCGTTGAGGGGACAGGGGTCACCTACGAGCAGTACTTC
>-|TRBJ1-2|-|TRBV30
CAWRPLAYGYTF
TGTGCCTGGAGACCCTTGGCTTATGGCTACACCTTC
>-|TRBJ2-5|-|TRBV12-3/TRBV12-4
CASSFLRGETQYF
TGTGCCAGCAGTTTTCTGCGGGGAGAGACCCAGTACTTC
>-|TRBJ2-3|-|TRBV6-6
CASSTGGDGAHF
TGTGCCAGCAGTACCGGCGGGGACGGGGCCCATTTT
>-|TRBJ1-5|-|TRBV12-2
CASRLPTRWSNQPQHF
TGTGCAAGTCGCTTACCGACAAGGTGGAGCAATCAGCCCCAGCATTTT
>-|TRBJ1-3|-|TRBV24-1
CATSRGNTIYF
TGTGCCACCTCCCGGGGAAACACCATATATTTT
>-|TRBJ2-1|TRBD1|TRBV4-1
CASSQAGTGGEQFF
TGCGCCAGCAGCCAAGCGGGGACAGGGGGTGAGCAGTTCTTC
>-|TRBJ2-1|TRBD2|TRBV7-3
CASSVRTSGGVDNEQFF
TGTGCCAGCAGCGTAAGGACTAGCGGGGGGGTAGATAATGAGCAGTTCTTC
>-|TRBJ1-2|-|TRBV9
CASSGNRDTYGYTF
TGTGCCAGCAGCGGAAACCGGGACACCTATGGCTACACCTTC
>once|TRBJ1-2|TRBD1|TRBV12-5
CASGSRGLGYTF
TGTGCTAGTGGTTCCAGGGGGCTTGGCTACACCTTC
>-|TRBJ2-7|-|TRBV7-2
CASSPRTSPPTYEQYF
TGTGCCAGCAGCCCTCGGACTTCTCCCCCTACCTACGAGCAGTACTTC
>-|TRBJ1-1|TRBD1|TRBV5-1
CASSFKGGQMNTEAFF
TGCGCCAGCAGCTTCAAAGGGGGACAGATGAACACTGAAGCTTTCTTT
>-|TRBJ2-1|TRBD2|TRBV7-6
CASSRSWTSGYNEQFF
TGTGCCAGCAGCCGATCTTGGACTAGCGGTTACAATGAGCAGTTCTTC
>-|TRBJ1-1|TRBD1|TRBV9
CASSVGQGHSEAFF
TGTGCCAGCAGCGTAGGACAGGGACACTCTGAAGCTTTCTTT
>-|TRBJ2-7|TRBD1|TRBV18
CASSSGTGSTYEQYF
TGTGCCAGCTCATCCGGGACAGGTTCCACCTACGAGCAGTACTTC